This T cell receptor (beta chain) emerged from a study of low-dose radiotherapy and immunotherapy resistance in tumors. Looking at the study overall: Each patient was administered nivolumab intravenously at 240 mg, which was a flat dose, every two weeks, along with intravenous ipilimumab at 1 mg/kg every six weeks. Intravenous cyclophosphamide 200 mg/m2 was given every two weeks, one day before radiation and immunotherapy.

Germline V gene data show CDR1 as SGHVS and CDR2 as FNYEAQ. Trimming cost V 5 bases and J 0 bases; bases outside gene matches: 7. CDR3 length: 16 residues. Primers targeting TRAV and TRBV primed first-strand cDNA, covering alpha and beta chains. TCR amplification involved 15 to 20 PCR cycles with a constant-region primer and V-primer adapter. In vitro transcription was used to amplify the isolated mRNA. TCRdb analysed the reads with MiXCR anew, one entry per CDR3 protein. The profile covers approximately 84,000 distinct CDR3 sequences, with 15% to 20% appearing a single time and about 2.8% taken by the ten largest. This sample's time point: before trial treatment. Points on this clonotype: A far larger clone is off by one base, so a read error is likely.

Sequences were derived from PBMCs, sampled before treatment. This clonotype was obtained from a male donor with prostate cancer. The V and J genes are TRBV7-6 and TRBJ2-3, with TRBD2 matching over 8 bases. The DNA for the CDR3 is TGTGCCAGCAGCCCGACTAGCGAGGGAAGCACAGATACGCAGTATTTT. It codes for CASSPTSEGSTDTQYF.